Reported below is one T cell receptor beta chain. The target antigen is unknown. The sample belongs to a study of long-term antiretroviral therapy in people with HIV. Study details: It was about a decade before the 2015 immediate-ART recommendation that the earliest samples were taken.

Study-level findings and limits: Upon ART, diversity increased but remained lower than transplant donor controls. The study found narrower CDR3 length ranges in HIV repertoires than in controls.

The run of the v3.0 immunoSEQ assay was at survey level. Assay: immunoSEQ multiplex PCR; the TCRdb copy retains only in-frame clones and omits some. Of over 25,000 clones in the sample, over 75% were seen once. This CDR3 contains 15 residues. Germline CDR1 SQVTM, CDR2 ANQGSEA. Germline trimming cut 6 bases from V and 3 bases from J; bases unmatched to any gene: 11. This sequence originates from a woman between 25 and 40 years old with HIV. The V call is TRBV29-1, the J call TRBJ2-3; 8 bases align to TRBD1. The sequences come from unsorted PBMCs, collected 1.1 years before starting antiretroviral therapy. CDR3 sequence (DNA): TGCAGCGTCGGACTTAGGACAGGGTTAACAGATACGCAGTATTTT. Translated, it gives CSVGLRTGLTDTQYF.